The clone carrying this T cell receptor (beta chain) was seen a few times. Its antigen is currently unknown. The data were taken from a study of T-cell reconstitution after alpha-beta-depleted transplantation in children. Study-level points and caveats: The main origin of T-cell counts and diversity one year after transplant was newly produced T cells. Several hundred rapidly expanded clones from non-depleted graft cells reportedly supplied alpha-beta T cells about two months post-transplant. Day-60 TCRbeta diversity that was high in some patients was derived from surviving recipient T cells and thymic progenitors.

Germline V lookup: CDR1 LGHNA, CDR2 YNFKEQ. The V end was cut by 4 bases, the J end by 2 bases, with 23 bases between. The CDR3 sequence is 18 residues long. TCRbeta library construction was performed incorporating unique molecular identifiers. TCRdb reprocessed the PCR reads via MiXCR and lists one record per CDR3 protein. The table shows under 750,000 distinct CDR3 sequences, with 20% to 25% occurring only once. The chain recombines TRBV4-2 with TRBJ2-5; tentative D call: TRBD1 (6 bases). The sequence derives from a boy younger than two who had a stem cell transplant for acute myeloid leukemia, so the T cells may come from the graft donor. The sequences come from PBMCs, mostly from graft donor cells, collected 360 days after TCRalphabeta/CD19-depleted stem cell transplant. As DNA, the CDR3 is TGTGCCAGCAGCCCCACCCATAACCCAGGGGAACGGCAAGAGACCCAGTACTTC. It encodes CASSPTHNPGERQETQYF.